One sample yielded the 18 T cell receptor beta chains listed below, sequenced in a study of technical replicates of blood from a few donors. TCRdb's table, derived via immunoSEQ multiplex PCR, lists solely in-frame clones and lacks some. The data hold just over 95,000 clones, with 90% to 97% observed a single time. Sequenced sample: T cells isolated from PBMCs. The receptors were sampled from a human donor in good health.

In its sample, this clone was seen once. The CDR3 region has the DNA TGTGCCAGCAGTTTTAACCAGATGATTAATGAAAAACTGTTTTTT. It translates to CASSFNQMINEKLFF. This chain uses TRBV7-8 with TRBJ1-4, with D hard to call. The CDR3 totals 15 residues. Deletions cut 6 bases from V and 4 bases from J, with 15 bases between. Germline V gene data show CDR1 as SGHVS and CDR2 as FQNEAQ.

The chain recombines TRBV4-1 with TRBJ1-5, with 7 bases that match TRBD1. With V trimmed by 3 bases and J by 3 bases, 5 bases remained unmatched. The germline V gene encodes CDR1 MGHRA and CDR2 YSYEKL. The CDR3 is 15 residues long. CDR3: CASSQVTGYNQPQHF. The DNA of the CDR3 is TGCGCCAGCAGCCAGGTGACAGGGTACAATCAGCCCCAGCATTTT.

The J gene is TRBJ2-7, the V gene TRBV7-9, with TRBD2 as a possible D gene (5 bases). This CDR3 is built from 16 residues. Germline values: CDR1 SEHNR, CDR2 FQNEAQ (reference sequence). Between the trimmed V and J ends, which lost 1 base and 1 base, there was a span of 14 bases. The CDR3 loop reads CASSLEPTSGSYEQYF. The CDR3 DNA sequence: TGTGCCAGCAGCTTAGAACCTACTAGTGGGTCCTACGAGCAGTACTTC. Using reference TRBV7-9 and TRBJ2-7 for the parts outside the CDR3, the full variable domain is DTGVSQNPRHKITKRGQNVTFRCDPISEHNRLYWYRQTLGQGPEFLTYFQNEAQLEKSRLLSDRFSAERPKGSFSTLEIQRTEQGDSAMYLCASSLEPTSGSYEQYFGPGTRLTVT.

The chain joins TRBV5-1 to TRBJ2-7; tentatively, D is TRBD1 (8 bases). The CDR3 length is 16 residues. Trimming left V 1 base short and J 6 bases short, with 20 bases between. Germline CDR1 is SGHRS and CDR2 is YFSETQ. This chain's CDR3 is CASSLFLQGGEGEQYF. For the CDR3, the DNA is TGCGCCAGCAGCTTGTTCTTACAGGGGGGGGAGGGCGAGCAGTACTTC.

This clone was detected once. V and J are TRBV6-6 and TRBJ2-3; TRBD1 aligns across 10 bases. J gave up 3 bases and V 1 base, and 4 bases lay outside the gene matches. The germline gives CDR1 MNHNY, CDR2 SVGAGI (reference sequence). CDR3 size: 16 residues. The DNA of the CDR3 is TGTGCCAGCAGTTACTTGCAGGACAGGGGGACAGATACGCAGTATTTT. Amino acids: CASSYLQDRGTDTQYF.

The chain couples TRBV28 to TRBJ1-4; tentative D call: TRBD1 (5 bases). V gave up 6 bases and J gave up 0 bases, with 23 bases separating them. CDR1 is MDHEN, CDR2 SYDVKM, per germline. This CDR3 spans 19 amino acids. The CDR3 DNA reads TGTGCCAGCAGACCCCGGTCGCGGGGCTTAACTGCAACTAATGAAAAACTGTTTTTT. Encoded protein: CASRPRSRGLTATNEKLFF. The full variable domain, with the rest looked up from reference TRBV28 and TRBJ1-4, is DVKVTQSSRYLVKRTGEKVFLECVQDMDHENMFWYRQDPGLGLRLIYFSYDVKMKEKGDIPEGYSVSREKKERFSLILESASTNQTSMYLCASRPRSRGLTATNEKLFFGSGTQLSVL.

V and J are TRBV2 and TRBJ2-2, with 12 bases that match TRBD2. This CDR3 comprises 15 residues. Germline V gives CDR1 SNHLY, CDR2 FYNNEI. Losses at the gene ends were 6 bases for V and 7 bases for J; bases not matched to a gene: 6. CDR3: CASRRLAGEDGELFF. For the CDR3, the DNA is TGTGCCAGCAGGCGACTAGCGGGGGAGGACGGGGAGCTGTTTTTT.

The CDR3 spells CASSLLSGGQPQHF. CDR3 bases: TGCGCCAGCAGCTTGCTCTCAGGGGGTCAGCCCCAGCATTTT. This chain uses TRBV5-1 with TRBJ1-5; 7 bases map to TRBD1. This CDR3 is built from 14 residues. Trimming at V came to 1 base and at J to 6 bases, leaving 4 bases not matched to a gene. The germline CDR1 and CDR2 sequences are SGHRS and YFSETQ.

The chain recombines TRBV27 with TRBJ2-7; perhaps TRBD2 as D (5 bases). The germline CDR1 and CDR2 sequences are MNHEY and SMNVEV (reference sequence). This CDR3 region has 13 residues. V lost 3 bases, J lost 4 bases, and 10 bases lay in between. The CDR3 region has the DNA TGTGCCAGCAGTTTTGGGAGCACTTACGAGCAGTACTTC. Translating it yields CASSFGSTYEQYF.

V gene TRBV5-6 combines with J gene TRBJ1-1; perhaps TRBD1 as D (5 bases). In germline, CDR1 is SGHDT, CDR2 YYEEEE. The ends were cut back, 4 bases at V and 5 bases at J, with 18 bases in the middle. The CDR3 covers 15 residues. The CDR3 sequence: CASSPGVGRQTEAFF. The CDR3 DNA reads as TGTGCCAGCAGCCCGGGCGTGGGGCGACAGACTGAAGCTTTCTTT.

The chain's CDR3 is CSASRDTQYF. CDR3 in DNA: TGCAGTGCTAGTCGTGATACGCAGTATTTT. This chain connects TRBV20-1 to TRBJ2-3; D is unclear. The CDR3 sequence is 10 residues long. Germline loops: CDR1 DFQATT, CDR2 SNEGSKA (reference sequence). Trimming stripped 3 bases from V and 6 bases from J, with 4 bases between.

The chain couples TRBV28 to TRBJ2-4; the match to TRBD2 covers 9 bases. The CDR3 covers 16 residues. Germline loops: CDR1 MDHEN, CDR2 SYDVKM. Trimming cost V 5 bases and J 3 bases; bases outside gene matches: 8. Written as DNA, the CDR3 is TGTGCCAGCAGTCCTTCTAGCGGGATAGTCAAAAACATTCAGTACTTC. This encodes CASSPSSGIVKNIQYF.

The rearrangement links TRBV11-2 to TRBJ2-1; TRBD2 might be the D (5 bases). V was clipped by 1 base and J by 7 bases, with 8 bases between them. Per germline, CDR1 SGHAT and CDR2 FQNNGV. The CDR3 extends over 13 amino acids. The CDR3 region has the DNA TGTGCCAGCAGCTTAGCCGGAGGTAATGAGCAGTTCTTC. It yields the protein CASSLAGGNEQFF.

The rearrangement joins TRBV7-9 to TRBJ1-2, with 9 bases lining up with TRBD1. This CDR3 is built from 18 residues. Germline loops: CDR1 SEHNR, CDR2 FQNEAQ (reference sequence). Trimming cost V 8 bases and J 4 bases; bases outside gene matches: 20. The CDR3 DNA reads TGTGCCAGCGGGGCGCTAGGGACAGGGCCGTGGAGGGTCTATGGCTACACCTTC. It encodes CASGALGTGPWRVYGYTF.

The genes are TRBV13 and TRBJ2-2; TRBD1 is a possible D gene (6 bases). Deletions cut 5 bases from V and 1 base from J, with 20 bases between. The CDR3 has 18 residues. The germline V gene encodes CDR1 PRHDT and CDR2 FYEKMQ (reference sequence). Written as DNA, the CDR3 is TGTGCCAGCAGCCCTATCCCGTTGGAACAGGGGAACACCGGGGAGCTGTTTTTT. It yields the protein CASSPIPLEQGNTGELFF. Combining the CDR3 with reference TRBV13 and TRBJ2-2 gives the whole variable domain AAGVIQSPRHLIKEKRETATLKCYPIPRHDTVYWYQQGPGQDPQFLISFYEKMQSDKGSIPDRFSAQQFSDYHSELNMSSLELGDSALYFCASSPIPLEQGNTGELFFGEGSRLTVL.

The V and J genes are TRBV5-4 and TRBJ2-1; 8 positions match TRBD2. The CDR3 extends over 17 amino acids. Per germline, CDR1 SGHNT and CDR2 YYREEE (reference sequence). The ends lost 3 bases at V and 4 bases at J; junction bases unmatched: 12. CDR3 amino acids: CASSSSSGSWSYNEQFF. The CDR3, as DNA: TGTGCCAGCAGCTCGTCCAGCGGGAGTTGGTCGTACAATGAGCAGTTCTTC.

The CDR3 nucleotides are TGTGCCAGCAGCTTAGCGGGGGGAACAAACAATGAGCAGTTCTTC. The encoded protein is CASSLAGGTNNEQFF. This sequence joins TRBV7-9 and TRBJ2-1, with TRBD2 as a possible D gene (6 bases). This CDR3 region has 15 residues. From germline, CDR1 is SEHNR and CDR2 FQNEAQ (reference sequence). Deletions cut 0 bases from V and 5 bases from J, with 11 bases between.

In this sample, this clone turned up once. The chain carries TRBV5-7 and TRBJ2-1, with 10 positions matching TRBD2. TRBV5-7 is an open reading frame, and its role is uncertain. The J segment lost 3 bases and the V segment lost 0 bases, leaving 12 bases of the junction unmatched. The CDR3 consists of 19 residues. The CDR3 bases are TGTGCCAGCAGCTTGGTTTCCCCCGAGCGGGGGGGGTACTACAATGAGCAGTTCTTC. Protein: CASSLVSPERGGYYNEQFF.